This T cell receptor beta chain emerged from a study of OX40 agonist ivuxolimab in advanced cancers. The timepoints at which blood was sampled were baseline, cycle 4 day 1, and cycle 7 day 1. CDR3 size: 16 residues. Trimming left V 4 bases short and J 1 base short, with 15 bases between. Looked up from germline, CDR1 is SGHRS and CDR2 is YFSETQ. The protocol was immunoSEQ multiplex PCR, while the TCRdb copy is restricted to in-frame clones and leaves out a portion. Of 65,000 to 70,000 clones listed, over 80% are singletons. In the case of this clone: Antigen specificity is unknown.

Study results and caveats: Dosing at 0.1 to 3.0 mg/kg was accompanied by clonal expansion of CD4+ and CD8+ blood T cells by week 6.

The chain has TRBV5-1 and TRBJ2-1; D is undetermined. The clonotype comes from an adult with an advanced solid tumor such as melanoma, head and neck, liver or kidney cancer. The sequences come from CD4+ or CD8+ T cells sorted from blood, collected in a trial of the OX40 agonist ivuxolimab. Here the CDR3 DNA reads TGCGCCAGCAGCCCTAGAGCGCTAAATTCCTACAATGAGCAGTTCTTC. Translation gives CASSPRALNSYNEQFF.